This T cell receptor (beta chain) was sequenced during a study of cytotoxic CD8 clonotypes in ibrutinib-treated CLL. The wider study: By median roughly 74 months, approximately 12 had progressed and about 15 stayed remitted; responses had been 2 complete and around 24 partial.

On this clone: Its antigen is undetermined.

Investigators sought sequencing depths of between 1 in 200,000 and 1 in 1 million T cells. Profiled with immunoSEQ multiplex PCR; TCRdb holds only in-frame clones, not every one. The sample holds tens of thousands of clones, about nine tenths seen once. Study-wide results and caveats: The study found baseline clonality above age-matched healthy donors, tracking circulating CD8+ T-cell counts.

Germline assignment: CDR1 MNHEY and CDR2 SMNVEV (reference sequence). There are 19 residues in the CDR3. Trimming took 0 bases from V and 2 from J, leaving 23 bases between them. The chain is built from TRBV27 and TRBJ2-7; perhaps D is TRBD1 or TRBD2 (7 bases each). The clonotype originates from a human donor with chronic lymphocytic leukemia. The material was PBMCs, obtained after 12 months of ibrutinib treatment. Here the CDR3 DNA reads TGTGCCAGCAGTTTATCGCAGTGGGGGGGCCAGACAGGGACCTACGAGCAGTACTTC. Translated, it gives CASSLSQWGGQTGTYEQYF.